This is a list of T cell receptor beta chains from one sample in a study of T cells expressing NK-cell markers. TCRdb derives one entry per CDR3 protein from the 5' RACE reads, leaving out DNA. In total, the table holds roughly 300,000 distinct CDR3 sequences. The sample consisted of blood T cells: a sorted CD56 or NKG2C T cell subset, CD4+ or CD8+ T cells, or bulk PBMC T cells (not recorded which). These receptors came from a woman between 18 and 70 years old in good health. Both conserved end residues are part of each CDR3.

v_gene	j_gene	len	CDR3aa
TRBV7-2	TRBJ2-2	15	CASSLGPSATGELFF
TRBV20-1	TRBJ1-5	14	CSAPSRGSNQPQHF
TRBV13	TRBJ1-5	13	CASSLGPQWPQHF
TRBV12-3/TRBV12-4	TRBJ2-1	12	CASSPPGLEQFF
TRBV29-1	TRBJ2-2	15	CSVNNRGTNTGELFF
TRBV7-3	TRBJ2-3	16	CASSPTTYGLADTQYF
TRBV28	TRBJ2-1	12	CASSRPQGNQFF
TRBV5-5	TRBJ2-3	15	CASSLIGAGTDTQYF
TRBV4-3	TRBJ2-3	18	CASSQQGALREGTDTQYF
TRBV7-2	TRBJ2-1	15	CASNPGGFRYNEQFF
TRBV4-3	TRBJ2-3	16	CASSQDRRGGTDTQYF
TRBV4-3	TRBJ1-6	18	CASSQRVAGISYNSPLHF
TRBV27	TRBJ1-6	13	CASSGTVNSPLHF
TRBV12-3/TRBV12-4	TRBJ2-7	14	CASSLTSLPGEQYF
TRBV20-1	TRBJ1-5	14	CSARRQGASQPQHF
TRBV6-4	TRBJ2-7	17	CASSDRGILAGSYEQYF
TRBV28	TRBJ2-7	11	CASSWTYEQYF
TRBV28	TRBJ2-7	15	CASSLAGVSSYEQYF
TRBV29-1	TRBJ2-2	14	CSAKATENTGELFF
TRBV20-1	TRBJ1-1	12	CSARKGGTEAFF
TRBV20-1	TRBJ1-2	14	CSASLRQISYGYTF
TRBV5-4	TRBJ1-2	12	CASSLREGGYTF